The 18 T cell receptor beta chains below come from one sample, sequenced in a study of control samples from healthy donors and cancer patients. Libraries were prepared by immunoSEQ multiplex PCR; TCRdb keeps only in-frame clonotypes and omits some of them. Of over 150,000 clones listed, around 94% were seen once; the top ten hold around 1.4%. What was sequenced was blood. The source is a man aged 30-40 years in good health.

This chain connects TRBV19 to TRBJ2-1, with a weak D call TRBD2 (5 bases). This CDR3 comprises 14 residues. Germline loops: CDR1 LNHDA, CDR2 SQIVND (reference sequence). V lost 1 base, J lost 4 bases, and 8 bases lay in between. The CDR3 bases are TGTGCCAGTAGTATAGGGGGAGAGTACAATGAGCAGTTCTTC. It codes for CASSIGGEYNEQFF.

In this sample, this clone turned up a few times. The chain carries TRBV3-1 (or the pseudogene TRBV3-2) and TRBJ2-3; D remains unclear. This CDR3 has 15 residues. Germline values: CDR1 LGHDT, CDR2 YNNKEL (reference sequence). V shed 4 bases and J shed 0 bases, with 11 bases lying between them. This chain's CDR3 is CASSPRPLSTDTQYF. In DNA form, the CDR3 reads TGTGCCAGCAGCCCGCGACCACTAAGCACAGATACGCAGTATTTT.

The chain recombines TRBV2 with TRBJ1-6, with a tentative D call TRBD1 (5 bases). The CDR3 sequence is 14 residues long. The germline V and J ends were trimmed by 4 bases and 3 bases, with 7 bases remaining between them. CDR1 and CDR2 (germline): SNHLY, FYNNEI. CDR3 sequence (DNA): TGTGCCAGCAGTGCGGGGGTCTATAATTCACCCCTCCACTTT. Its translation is CASSAGVYNSPLHF.

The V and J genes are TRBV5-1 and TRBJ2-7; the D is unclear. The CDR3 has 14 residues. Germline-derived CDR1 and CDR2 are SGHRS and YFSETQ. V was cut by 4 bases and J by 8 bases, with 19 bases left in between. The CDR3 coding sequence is TGCGCCAGCAGCCCCGGGTTGGCCGGGCCGCAGCAGTACTTC. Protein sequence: CASSPGLAGPQQYF. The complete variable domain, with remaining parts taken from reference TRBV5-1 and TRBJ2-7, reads KAGVTQTPRYLIKTRGQQVTLSCSPISGHRSVSWYQQTPGQGLQFLFEYFSETQRNKGNFPGRFSGRQFSNSRSEMNVSTLELGDSALYLCASSPGLAGPQQYFGPGTRLTVT.

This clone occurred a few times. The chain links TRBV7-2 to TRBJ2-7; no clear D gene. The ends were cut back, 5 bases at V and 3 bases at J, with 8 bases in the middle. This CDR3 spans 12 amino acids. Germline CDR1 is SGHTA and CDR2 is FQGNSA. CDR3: CASSQTSYEQYF. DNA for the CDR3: TGTGCCAGCAGCCAGACCAGCTACGAGCAGTACTTC.

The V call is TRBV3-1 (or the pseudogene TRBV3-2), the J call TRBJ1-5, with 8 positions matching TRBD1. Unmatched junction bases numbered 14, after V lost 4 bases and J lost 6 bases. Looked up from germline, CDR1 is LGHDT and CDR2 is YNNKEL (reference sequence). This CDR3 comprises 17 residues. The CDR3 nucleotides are TGTGCCAGCAGCCGGGAAGCTTACACCAGGGGGCTTCAGCCCCAGCATTTT. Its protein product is CASSREAYTRGLQPQHF.

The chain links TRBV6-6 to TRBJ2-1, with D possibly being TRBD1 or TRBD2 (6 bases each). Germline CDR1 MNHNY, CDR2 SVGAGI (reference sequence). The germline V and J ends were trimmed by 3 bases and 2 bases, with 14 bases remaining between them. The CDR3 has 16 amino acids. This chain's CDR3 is CASSYMSGGPYNEQFF. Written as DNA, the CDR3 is TGTGCCAGCAGTTATATGTCCGGGGGCCCCTACAATGAGCAGTTCTTC.

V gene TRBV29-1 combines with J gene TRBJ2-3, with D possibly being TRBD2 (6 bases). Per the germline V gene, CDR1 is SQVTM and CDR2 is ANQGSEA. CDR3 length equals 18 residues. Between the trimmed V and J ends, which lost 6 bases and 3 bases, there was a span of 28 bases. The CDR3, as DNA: TGCAGCGTCGACTACCGGCGGGGCGGCGCGGTCAGAACAGATACGCAGTATTTT. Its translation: CSVDYRRGGAVRTDTQYF.

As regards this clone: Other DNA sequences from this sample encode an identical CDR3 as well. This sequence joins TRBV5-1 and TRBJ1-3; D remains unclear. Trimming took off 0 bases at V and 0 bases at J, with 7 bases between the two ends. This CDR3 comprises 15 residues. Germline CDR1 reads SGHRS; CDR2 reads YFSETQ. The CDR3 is CASSLEGSSGNTIYF. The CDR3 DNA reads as TGCGCCAGCAGCTTGGAGGGCAGCTCTGGAAACACCATATATTTT.

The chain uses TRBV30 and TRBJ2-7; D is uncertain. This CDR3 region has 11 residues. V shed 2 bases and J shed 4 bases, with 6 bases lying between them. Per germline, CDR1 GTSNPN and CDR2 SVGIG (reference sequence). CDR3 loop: CAWSSNYEQYF. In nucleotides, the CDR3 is TGTGCCTGGAGTTCGAATTACGAGCAGTACTTC.

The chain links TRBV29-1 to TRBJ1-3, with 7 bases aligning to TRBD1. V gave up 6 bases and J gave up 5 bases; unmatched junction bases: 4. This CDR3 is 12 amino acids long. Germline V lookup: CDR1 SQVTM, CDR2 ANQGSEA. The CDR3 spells CSVRQGRNTIYF. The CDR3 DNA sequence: TGCAGCGTCAGACAGGGTCGAAACACCATATATTTT.

The CDR3 nucleotides are TGTGCCAGCAGCTCCCGGGACAGGTACTATGGCTACACCTTC. Amino acid sequence: CASSSRDRYYGYTF. The chain links TRBV7-9 to TRBJ1-2; 8 bases agree with TRBD1. From germline, CDR1 is SEHNR and CDR2 FQNEAQ (reference sequence). This CDR3 is built from 14 residues. The trim removed 4 bases at V and 3 bases at J, leaving 4 bases unmatched.

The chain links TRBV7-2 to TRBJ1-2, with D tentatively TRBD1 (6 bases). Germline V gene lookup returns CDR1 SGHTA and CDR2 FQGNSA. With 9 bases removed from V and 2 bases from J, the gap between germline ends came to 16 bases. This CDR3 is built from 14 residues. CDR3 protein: CASRQGRENYGYTF. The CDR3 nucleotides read TGTGCCAGTAGGCAGGGGCGGGAAAACTATGGCTACACCTTC.

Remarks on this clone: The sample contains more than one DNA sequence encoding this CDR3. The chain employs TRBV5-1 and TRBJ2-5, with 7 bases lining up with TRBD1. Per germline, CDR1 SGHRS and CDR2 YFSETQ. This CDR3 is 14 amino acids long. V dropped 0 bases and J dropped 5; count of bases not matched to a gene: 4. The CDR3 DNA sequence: TGCGCCAGCAGCTTGGGACAGGGTTCGGAGACCCAGTACTTC. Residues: CASSLGQGSETQYF. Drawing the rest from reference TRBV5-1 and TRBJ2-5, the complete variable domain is KAGVTQTPRYLIKTRGQQVTLSCSPISGHRSVSWYQQTPGQGLQFLFEYFSETQRNKGNFPGRFSGRQFSNSRSEMNVSTLELGDSALYLCASSLGQGSETQYFGPGTRLLVL.

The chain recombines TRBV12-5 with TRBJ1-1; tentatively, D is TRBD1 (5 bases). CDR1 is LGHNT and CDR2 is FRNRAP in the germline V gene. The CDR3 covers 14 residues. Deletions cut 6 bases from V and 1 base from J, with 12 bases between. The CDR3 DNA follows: TGTGCTAGTGGCCTATCAGGGCCGAACACTGAAGCTTTCTTT. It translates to CASGLSGPNTEAFF.

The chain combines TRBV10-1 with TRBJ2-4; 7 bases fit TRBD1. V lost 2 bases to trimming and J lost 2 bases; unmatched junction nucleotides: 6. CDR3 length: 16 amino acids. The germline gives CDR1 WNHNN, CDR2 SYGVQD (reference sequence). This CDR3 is CASSETGAGTKNIQYF. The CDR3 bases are TGCGCCAGCAGTGAGACAGGGGCTGGAACCAAAAACATTCAGTACTTC.

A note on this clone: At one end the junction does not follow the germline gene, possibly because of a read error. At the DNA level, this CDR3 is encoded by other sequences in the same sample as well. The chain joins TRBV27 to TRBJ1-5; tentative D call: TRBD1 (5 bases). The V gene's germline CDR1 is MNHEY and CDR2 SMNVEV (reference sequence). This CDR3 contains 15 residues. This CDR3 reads CASRKDRNSNQPQHF. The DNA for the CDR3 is TGTGCCAGTCGAAAAGACAGAAATAGCAATCAGCCCCAGCACTTT.

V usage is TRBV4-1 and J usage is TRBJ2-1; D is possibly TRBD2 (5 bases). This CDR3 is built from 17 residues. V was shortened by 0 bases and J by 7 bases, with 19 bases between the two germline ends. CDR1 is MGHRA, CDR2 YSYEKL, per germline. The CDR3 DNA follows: TGCGCCAGCAGCCAAGATATGGAGAGGGAGTTATTAAATGAGCAGTTCTTC. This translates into CASSQDMERELLNEQFF.